The T cell receptor (beta chain) under discussion was sequenced for a study of OX40 agonist ivuxolimab in advanced cancers. Findings and limits, study-wide: Within 6 weeks, CD4+ and CD8+ blood T cells expanded clonally at 0.1 to 3.0 mg/kg. Undetermined was the antigen specificity of the expanded peripheral T cells.

CDR3 length equals 14 residues. Trimming removed 0 bases at V and 5 bases at J, with 7 bases between. The germline CDR1 and CDR2 sequences are MNHNS and SASEGT. With regard to this clone: Its specificity is unknown.

The data were produced by immunoSEQ multiplex PCR, yet TCRdb's version contains in-frame clones alone and is incomplete. Among approximately 92,000 clones, approximately 94% were seen once, and the ten largest hold 0.18%. Autoimmune disease history or systemic immunosuppression meant exclusion. This chain links TRBV6-1 with TRBJ2-2, with no clear D. This receptor was taken from an adult with an advanced solid tumor such as melanoma, head and neck, liver or kidney cancer. Sequencing was performed on CD4+ or CD8+ T cells sorted from blood, taken in a trial of the OX40 agonist ivuxolimab. The CDR3 DNA sequence: TGTGCCAGCAGTGAAGCGCGAGTAACCGGGGAGCTGTTTTTT. Its protein is CASSEARVTGELFF.